This T cell receptor beta chain is drawn from a study of T cells after yellow fever vaccination. V gave up 1 base and J gave up 1 base, with 17 bases separating them. This CDR3 comprises 18 residues. The germline V gene encodes CDR1 SGHRS and CDR2 YFSETQ. This clonotype was seen only a few times. Antigen specificity is unknown. Study-wide results and caveats: Researchers report a weaker secondary response that nonetheless peaked faster, day 5 versus 15. Repertoires sorted by FACS could include abundant clonotypes that are contaminants from the bulk population. A minor fraction of clonotypes spanned both CD4 and CD8 compartments.

MiXCR, run by TCRdb on the 5' RACE reads, gives a single entry per CDR3 protein. The sample contains roughly 350,000 distinct CDR3 sequences, roughly 4% of which appear only once. The sequencing here drew on PBMCs, taken 5 days after the yellow fever booster vaccination. The receptor comes from a young man who received the YFV17D yellow fever vaccine. This chain joins TRBV5-1 and TRBJ2-2; D is unclear. The CDR3 coding sequence is TGCGCCAGCAGCTTGCCATTTGCACTCCGGAGGAACACCGGGGAGCTGTTTTTT. Translating gives CASSLPFALRRNTGELFF.